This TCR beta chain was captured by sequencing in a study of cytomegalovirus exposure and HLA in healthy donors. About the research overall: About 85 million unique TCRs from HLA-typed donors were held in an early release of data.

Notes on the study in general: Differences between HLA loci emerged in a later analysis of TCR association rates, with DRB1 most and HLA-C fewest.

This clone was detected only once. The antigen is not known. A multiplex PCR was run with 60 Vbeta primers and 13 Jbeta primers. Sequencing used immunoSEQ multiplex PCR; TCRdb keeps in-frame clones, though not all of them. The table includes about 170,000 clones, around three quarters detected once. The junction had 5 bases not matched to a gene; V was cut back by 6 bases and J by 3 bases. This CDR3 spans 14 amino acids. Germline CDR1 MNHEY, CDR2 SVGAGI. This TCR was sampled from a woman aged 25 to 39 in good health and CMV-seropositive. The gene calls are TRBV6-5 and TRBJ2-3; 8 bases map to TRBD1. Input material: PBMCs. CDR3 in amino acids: CASSRQGTTDTQYF. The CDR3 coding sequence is TGTGCCAGCAGCAGACAGGGGACGACAGATACGCAGTATTTT.